This T cell receptor beta chain comes out of a study of control samples from healthy donors and cancer patients. Assay used: immunoSEQ multiplex PCR; TCRdb lists only in-frame clones, some missing. The sample lists 120,000 or so clones, 89% seen once, with under 40% in the top ten. Germline V lookup: CDR1 SQVTM, CDR2 ANQGSEA. V lost 3 bases to trimming and J lost 8 bases; unmatched junction nucleotides: 6. There are 13 residues in the CDR3. The receptor's source is a man aged 50-60 years in good health. Sequenced material: blood. The gene calls are TRBV29-1 and TRBJ1-4, with 7 bases fitting TRBD1. The CDR3 sequence: CSVETGRGEKLFF. Written as DNA, the CDR3 is TGCAGCGTTGAGACAGGGCGAGGGGAAAAACTGTTTTTT. Using reference TRBV29-1 and TRBJ1-4 for the parts outside the CDR3, the full variable domain is SAVISQKPSRDICQRGTSLTIQCQVDSQVTMMFWYRQQPGQSLTLIATANQGSEATYESGFVIDKFPISRPNLTFSTLTVSNMSPEDSSIYLCSVETGRGEKLFFGSGTQLSVL.